One T cell receptor (beta chain) is described in this entry. Its cognate antigen is unknown. This sample was included in a study of cytomegalovirus exposure and HLA in healthy donors. Study outcomes and limitations: Later analysis demonstrated an association between a missense DCLRE1C variant and TCR beta V- and J-gene trimming. In all likelihood, a cluster of highly shared sequence variants was a sequencing artifact.

A multiplex PCR was run with 60 Vbeta primers and 13 Jbeta primers. In the study's own analysis: Later analysis identified some 88 million unique TCR beta chains, 9 million to 12 million shared. The method was immunoSEQ multiplex PCR; TCRdb's version includes in-frame clones alone and lacks a portion of them. That table is the source of V, J and clone size, and D and trimming were worked out from the DNA. The data hold approximately 160,000 clones, with roughly 80% observed a single time. Sequencing was done on a sample of PBMCs. This TCR derives from a woman aged 50 to 65 in good health and CMV-seropositive.

CDR3 sequence reads: CASSTGQGRQPQHF. DNA for the CDR3: TGTGCCAGCAGTACCGGACAGGGTAGACAGCCCCAGCATTTT. The V gene is TRBV6-5, the J gene TRBJ1-5; 8 positions agree with TRBD1. The germline CDR1 and CDR2 sequences are MNHEY and SVGAGI. V shed 5 bases and J 7 bases; nucleotides not matched to a gene: 7. The CDR3 has 14 amino acids.